This T cell receptor (beta chain) stems from a study of T cells in tuberculosis (dated by TCRdb to the late 2010s). Study-level background: To characterize T cells specific for the mycobacterial lipid antigen glucose monomycolate (GMM), the study used CD1B tetramers together with high-throughput TCR immunosequencing. PBMC from active tuberculosis patients were archived either before standard anti-tuberculosis treatment began or within 7 days of the start of that treatment. IGRA-negative adolescents, IGRA-positive adolescents with latent tuberculosis and adults with active tuberculosis, approximately nine per group, were compared in a South African clinical cohort. Overall study results and their limits: Active tuberculosis TCR-alpha repertoires showed smaller mean NN-distances to GMM-specific TCRs than IGRA-negative controls, suggesting clonal expansion of these TCRs. A classifier using the diverse GMM-specific repertoire reached 87% accuracy (AUROC under 0.95), compared with approximately 73% accuracy using GEM motif frequencies. Clinical samples were selected based on the availability of cryopreserved specimens, with adults included as active tuberculosis cases and adolescents included as controls. The smaller NN-distances were partly driven by shorter CDR3-alpha lengths in active tuberculosis patients, and the difference for TCR-beta did not reach statistical significance.

Reading the label with the study, this specimen's time point is: new active TB diagnosis, blood taken before or within 7 days of starting treatment. Patients with active tuberculosis were defined as newly diagnosed, HIV-seronegative South African adults aged 18 years or older. Active tuberculosis was confirmed by positive sputum smear microscopy and/or positive M. tuberculosis culture. Immunosequencing was performed on unsorted cryopreserved PBMC, with some 91,000 T cells per clinical donor covered on average. TCR libraries were generated with the immunoSEQ multiplex PCR assay, using TCR-beta and/or TCR-alpha/delta assays for each sample. The amplified TCR libraries were sequenced using the Illumina high-throughput platform. The original pipeline was this. Clustering and dimensionality reduction relied on pairwise TCRdist distances among GMM-specific receptors from T cells that were either sorted ex vivo or expanded in vitro. Each clinical repertoire was assigned a mean NN-distance score, defined as the average TCRdist to the nearest 10% of tetramer-positive reference sequences. GEM TCR motif frequency was calculated as the fraction of unique TCRs that matched known GEM sequences in V/J usage and CDR3 length. Linear discriminant analysis with leave-one-out cross-validation, implemented in scikit-learn, was used to classify active tuberculosis. TCRdb obtained this table from immuneACCESS and retained in-frame rearrangements with V and J assigned. These tables miss some clones; where compared with another copy, unresolved V genes account for less than half of the shortfall, and the remainder is unexplained. D and trimming were read from the DNA, whereas the V and J calls and clone size are those reported in that table. This sample gives under 45,000 clones in total; approximately 90% of them show up just once. The leading ten clones occupy approximately 2.4% of the sample.

Remarks on this clone: Which antigen it targets is not known. No base qualities exist here, and no much larger clone lies one base off it. At the DNA level, this CDR3 is encoded by other sequences in the same sample as well.

The sequence was collected from an adult with tuberculosis. The sequencing used PBMCs, collected at tuberculosis diagnosis.

In nucleotides, the sequence is TGTGCCAGCAGTGATTGGCAGGAGAACACTGAAGCTTTCTTT. Translated, this gives CASSDWQENTEAFF. The V gene is TRBV2 and the J gene is TRBJ1-1, with the D gene call left open. The CDR3, cysteine through phenylalanine, is 14 amino acids long. Only the CDR3 portion is preserved as DNA: 42 bases, with reading frame beginning at the first base. The junction carries 9 bases between V and J, which are trimmed by 3 bases and 1 base respectively. CDR1 and CDR2 are drawn from the germline V gene: SNHLY, FYNNEI.